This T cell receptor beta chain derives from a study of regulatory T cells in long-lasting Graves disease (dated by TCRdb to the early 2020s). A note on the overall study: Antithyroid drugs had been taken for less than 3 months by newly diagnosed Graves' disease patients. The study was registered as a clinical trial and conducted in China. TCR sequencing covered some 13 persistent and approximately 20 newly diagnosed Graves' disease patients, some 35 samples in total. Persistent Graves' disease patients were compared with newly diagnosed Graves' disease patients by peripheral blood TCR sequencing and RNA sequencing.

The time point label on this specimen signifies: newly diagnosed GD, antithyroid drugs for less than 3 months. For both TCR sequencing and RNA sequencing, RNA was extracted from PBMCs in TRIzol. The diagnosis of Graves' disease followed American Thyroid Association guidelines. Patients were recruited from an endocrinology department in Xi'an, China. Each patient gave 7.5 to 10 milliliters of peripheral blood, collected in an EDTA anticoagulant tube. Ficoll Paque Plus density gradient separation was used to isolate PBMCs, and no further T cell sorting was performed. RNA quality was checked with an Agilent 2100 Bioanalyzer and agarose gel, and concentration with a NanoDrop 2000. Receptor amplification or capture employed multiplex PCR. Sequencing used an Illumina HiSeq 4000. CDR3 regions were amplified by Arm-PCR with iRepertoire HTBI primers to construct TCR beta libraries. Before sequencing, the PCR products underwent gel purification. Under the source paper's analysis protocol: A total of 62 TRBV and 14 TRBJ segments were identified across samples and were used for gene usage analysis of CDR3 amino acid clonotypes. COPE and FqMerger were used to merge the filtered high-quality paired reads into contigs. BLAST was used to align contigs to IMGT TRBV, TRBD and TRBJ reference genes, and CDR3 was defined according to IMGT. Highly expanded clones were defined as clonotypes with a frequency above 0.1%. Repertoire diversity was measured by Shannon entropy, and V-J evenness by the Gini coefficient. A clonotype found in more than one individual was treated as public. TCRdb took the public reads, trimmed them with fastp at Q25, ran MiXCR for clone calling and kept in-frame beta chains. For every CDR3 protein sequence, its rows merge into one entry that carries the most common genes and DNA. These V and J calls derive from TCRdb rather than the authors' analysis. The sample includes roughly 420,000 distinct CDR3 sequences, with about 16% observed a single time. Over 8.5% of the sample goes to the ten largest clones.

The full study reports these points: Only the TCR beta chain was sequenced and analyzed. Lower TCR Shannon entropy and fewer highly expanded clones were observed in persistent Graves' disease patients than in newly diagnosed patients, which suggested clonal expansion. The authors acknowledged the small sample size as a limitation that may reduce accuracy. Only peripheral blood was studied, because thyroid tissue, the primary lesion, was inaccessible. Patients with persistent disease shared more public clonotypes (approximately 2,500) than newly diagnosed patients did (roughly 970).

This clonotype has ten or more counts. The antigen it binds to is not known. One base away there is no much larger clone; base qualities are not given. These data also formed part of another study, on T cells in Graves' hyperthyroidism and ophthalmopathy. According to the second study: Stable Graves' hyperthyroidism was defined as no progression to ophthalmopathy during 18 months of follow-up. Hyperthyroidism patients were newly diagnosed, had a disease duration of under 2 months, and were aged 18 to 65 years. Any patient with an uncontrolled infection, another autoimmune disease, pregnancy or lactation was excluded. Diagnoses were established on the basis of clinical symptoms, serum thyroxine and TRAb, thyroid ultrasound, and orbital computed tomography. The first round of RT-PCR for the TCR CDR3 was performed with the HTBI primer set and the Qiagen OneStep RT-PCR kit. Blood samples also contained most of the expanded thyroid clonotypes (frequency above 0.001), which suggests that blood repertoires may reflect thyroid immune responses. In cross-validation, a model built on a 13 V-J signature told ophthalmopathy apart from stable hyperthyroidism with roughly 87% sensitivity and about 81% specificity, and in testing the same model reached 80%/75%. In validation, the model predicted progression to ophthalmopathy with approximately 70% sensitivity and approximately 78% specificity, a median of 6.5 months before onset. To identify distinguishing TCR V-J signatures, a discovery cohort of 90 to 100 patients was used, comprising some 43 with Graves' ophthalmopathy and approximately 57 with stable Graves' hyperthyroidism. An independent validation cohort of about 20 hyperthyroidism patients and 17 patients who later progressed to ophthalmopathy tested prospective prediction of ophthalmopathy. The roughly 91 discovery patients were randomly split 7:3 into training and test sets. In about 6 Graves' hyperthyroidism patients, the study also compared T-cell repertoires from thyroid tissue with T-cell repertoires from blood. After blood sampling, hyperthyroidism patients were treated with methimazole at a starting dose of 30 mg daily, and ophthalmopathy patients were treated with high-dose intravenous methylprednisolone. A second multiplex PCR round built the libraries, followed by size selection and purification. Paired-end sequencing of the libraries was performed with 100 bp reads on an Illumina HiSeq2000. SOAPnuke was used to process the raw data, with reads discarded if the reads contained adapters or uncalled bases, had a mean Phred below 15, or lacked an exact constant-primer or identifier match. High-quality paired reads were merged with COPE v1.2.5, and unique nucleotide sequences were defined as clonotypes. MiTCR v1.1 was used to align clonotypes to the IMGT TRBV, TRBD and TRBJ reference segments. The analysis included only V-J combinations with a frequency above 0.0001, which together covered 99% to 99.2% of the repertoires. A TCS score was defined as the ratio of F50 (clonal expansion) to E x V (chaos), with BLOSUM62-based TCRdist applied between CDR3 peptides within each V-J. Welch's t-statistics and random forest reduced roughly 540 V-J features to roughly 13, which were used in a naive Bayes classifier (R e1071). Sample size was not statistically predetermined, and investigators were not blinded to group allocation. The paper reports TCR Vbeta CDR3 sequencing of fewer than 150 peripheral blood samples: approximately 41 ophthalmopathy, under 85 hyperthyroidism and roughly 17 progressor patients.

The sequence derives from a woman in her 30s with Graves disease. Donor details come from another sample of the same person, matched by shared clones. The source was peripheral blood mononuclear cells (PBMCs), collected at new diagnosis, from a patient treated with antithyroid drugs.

The base sequence is TGCAGCGTGGTAGGTGGACAGGGGAGGTCTGAAGCTTTCTTT. It translates as CSVVGGQGRSEAFF. The sequence joins TRBV29-1 to TRBJ1-1; 9 middle bases align to TRBD1. The CDR3 goes from the cysteine to the phenylalanine over 14 residues. Of all the DNA, just the CDR3 is kept, 42 bases in frame from base 1. CDR1 SQVTM and CDR2 ANQGSEA were looked up in the germline V gene. V is pruned by 6 bases and J by 6 bases, leaving 11 bases of the junction without a gene match.